This TCR beta chain comes out of a study of T-cell reconstitution after alpha-beta-depleted transplantation in children. The CDR3 is 14 residues long. The J segment lost 5 bases and the V segment lost 4 bases, leaving 6 bases of the junction unmatched. Germline CDR1 SGHRS, CDR2 YFSETQ. This clonotype was seen only a few times. Its antigen remains unknown. Preparation of the TCRbeta library used unique molecular identifiers. TCRdb re-called the PCR reads through MiXCR, storing one row per CDR3 protein. The profile covers some 300,000 distinct CDR3 sequences, with around 7.1% appearing a single time and 8.5% to 9.5% taken by the ten largest. Points from the study as a whole: Alpha-beta T cells present about two months after transplant were reported to originate from several hundred expanded graft clones. Diversity of TCRbeta at day 60 was high in some patients, arising from surviving recipient T cells and thymic progenitors. The main origin of T-cell counts and diversity one year after transplant was newly produced T cells.

The source of this sequence is a female patient aged 2 to 10 who had a stem cell transplant for Fanconi anemia, so the T cells may come from the graft donor. The material sequenced was peripheral blood, taken 360 days after TCRalphabeta/CD19-depleted stem cell transplant. The chain joins TRBV5-1 to TRBJ2-7, with 10 bases that match TRBD2. CDR3 residues: CASSRAGGKDEQYF. CDR3 bases: TGCGCCAGCAGCAGAGCGGGAGGGAAGGACGAGCAGTACTTC.